What follows are 20 T cell receptor beta chains derived from one specimen sequenced in a study of cytomegalovirus exposure and HLA in healthy donors. With 60 Vbeta and 13 Jbeta primers, the PCR was carried out. Clones were sequenced by immunoSEQ multiplex PCR, and TCRdb holds only the in-frame ones, with some missing. Seen here are roughly 180,000 clones, about 69% observed once, and the top ten hold 2.9%. Sequencing was done on a sample of PBMCs. The receptor set was obtained from a male donor in good health and CMV-seronegative.

This chain uses TRBV7-3 with TRBJ1-1; 9 nucleotides line up with TRBD1. Germline V gene data show CDR1 as SGHTA and CDR2 as FQGTGA. This CDR3 contains 16 residues. J gave up 7 bases and V 1 base, and 10 bases lay outside the gene matches. The CDR3 reads CASSLKPYRGQSEAFF. The CDR3 region has the DNA TGTGCCAGCAGCTTAAAACCCTACAGGGGGCAAAGTGAAGCTTTCTTT.

This clone was seen just once. V gene TRBV30 combines with J gene TRBJ2-3, with 9 bases matching TRBD2. Unmatched junction bases numbered 9, after V lost 3 bases and J lost 8 bases. The CDR3 has 14 residues. From germline, CDR1 is GTSNPN and CDR2 SVGIG (reference sequence). The CDR3 sequence is CAWSEISGSGTQYF. The CDR3, as DNA: TGTGCCTGGAGCGAGATTAGCGGGAGTGGTACGCAGTATTTT.

This clone has a single count. J is TRBJ1-3 and V is TRBV28; 9 bases agree with TRBD1. V lost 7 bases, J lost 1 base, and 11 bases stayed unmatched. This CDR3 has 17 residues. Germline CDR1 reads MDHEN; CDR2 reads SYDVKM. This CDR3 reads CASTPRGTGFSGNTIYF. In DNA form, the CDR3 reads TGTGCCAGCACCCCCAGGGGGACAGGGTTTTCTGGAAACACCATATATTTT. Using reference TRBV28 and TRBJ1-3 for the parts outside the CDR3, the full variable domain is DVKVTQSSRYLVKRTGEKVFLECVQDMDHENMFWYRQDPGLGLRLIYFSYDVKMKEKGDIPEGYSVSREKKERFSLILESASTNQTSMYLCASTPRGTGFSGNTIYFGEGSWLTVV.

The chain recombines TRBV27 with TRBJ2-2; TRBD1 matches 8 bases. Germline V gene data show CDR1 as MNHEY and CDR2 as SMNVEV (reference sequence). V shed 7 bases and J 6 bases; nucleotides not matched to a gene: 25. The CDR3 is 20 residues long. The CDR3 bases are TGTGCCAGCACTCAACGTCATGGGACAGGCGTCCACCTCATCCCCGGGGAGCTGTTTTTT. This sequence encodes CASTQRHGTGVHLIPGELFF.

The chain recombines TRBV19 with TRBJ2-7; D ambiguous. There are 16 residues in the CDR3. V lost 0 bases to trimming and J lost 0 bases, with 12 bases between them. Germline CDR1 is LNHDA and CDR2 is SQIVND (reference sequence). In nucleotides, the CDR3 is TGTGCCAGTAGTATAGAAAATTCGGGTTTCTCCTACGAGCAGTACTTC. Translation gives CASSIENSGFSYEQYF.

The V and J genes are TRBV18 and TRBJ1-1; D may be TRBD1 (5 bases). Looked up from germline, CDR1 is KGHSH and CDR2 is LQKENI. The CDR3 extends over 13 amino acids. The V end lost 6 bases, the J end lost 1 base, and 9 bases lay between the germline ends. The CDR3 protein is CASSFGQNTEAFF. Written as DNA, the CDR3 is TGTGCCAGCTCTTTCGGACAGAACACTGAAGCTTTCTTT.

The chain links TRBV5-1 to TRBJ2-1; 8 nucleotides match TRBD2. The V gene's germline CDR1 is SGHRS and CDR2 YFSETQ. CDR3 size: 14 residues. Germline trimming cut 4 bases from V and 10 bases from J; bases unmatched to any gene: 10. The CDR3 is CASSPAGKREEQFF. The CDR3 coding sequence is TGCGCCAGCAGCCCTGCGGGTAAGCGGGAGGAGCAGTTCTTC.

The V call is TRBV6-6, the J call TRBJ1-1; possible D gene TRBD1, 6 bases. Germline V gives CDR1 MNHNY, CDR2 SVGAGI (reference sequence). This CDR3 comprises 13 residues. V lost 11 bases, J lost 0 bases, and 13 bases lay in between. This CDR3 is CAAGARVNTEAFF. The DNA of the CDR3 is TGTGCCGCGGGGGCGCGGGTGAACACTGAAGCTTTCTTT.

V gene TRBV7-6 combines with J gene TRBJ1-5; 7 bases are shared with TRBD1. Germline assignment: CDR1 SGHVS and CDR2 FNYEAQ. V was clipped by 2 bases and J by 4 bases; unmatched bases: 5. The CDR3 has 15 residues. The CDR3 DNA sequence: TGTGCCAGCAGCTTAAAAGACAGGGTTAATCAGCCCCAGCATTTT. This codes for CASSLKDRVNQPQHF.

This clone appeared a single time. The rearrangement joins TRBV9 to TRBJ2-7; the D gene is possibly TRBD2 (5 bases). The CDR3 length is 13 residues. Trimming pared 4 bases from V and 4 bases from J, leaving 12 bases between. Germline V lookup: CDR1 SGDLS, CDR2 YYNGEE. In DNA, the CDR3 is TGTGCCAGCAGCCCTATAGGGAGTTACGAGCAGTACTTC. Protein sequence: CASSPIGSYEQYF. Using reference TRBV9 and TRBJ2-7 for the parts outside the CDR3, the full variable domain is DSGVTQTPKHLITATGQRVTLRCSPRSGDLSVYWYQQSLDQGLQFLIQYYNGEERAKGNILERFSAQQFPDLHSELNLSSLELGDSALYFCASSPIGSYEQYFGPGTRLTVT.

The CDR3 loop reads CASSPFPGTGNQPQHF. The CDR3 coding sequence is TGCGCCAGCAGCCCTTTCCCCGGGACAGGGAATCAGCCCCAGCATTTT. The chain is built from TRBV4-1 and TRBJ1-5; 9 positions match TRBD1. Germline V lookup: CDR1 MGHRA, CDR2 YSYEKL. The CDR3 totals 16 residues. The trim removed 4 bases at V and 4 bases at J, leaving 8 bases unmatched.

The genes are TRBV27 and TRBJ2-7, with no clear D. CDR1 is MNHEY and CDR2 is SMNVEV in the germline V gene (reference sequence). The CDR3 contains 14 residues. The V and J ends lost 2 bases and 2 bases respectively, with 10 bases between them. The CDR3 nucleotides read TGTGCCAGCAGTTTAGCAGGCGCGACCTACGAGCAGTACTTC. Amino acid sequence: CASSLAGATYEQYF.

The chain has TRBV5-6 and TRBJ1-5; D not resolved. The CDR3 length is 15 residues. Germline-derived CDR1 and CDR2 are SGHDT and YYEEEE. V was clipped by 4 bases and J by 2 bases, with 13 bases between them. The CDR3 loop is CASSPYGSGNQPQHF. The CDR3 nucleotides read TGTGCCAGCAGCCCTTATGGGAGTGGCAATCAGCCCCAGCATTTT.

The chain couples TRBV27 to TRBJ1-5; no clear D gene. CDR3 length: 15 residues. Per the germline V gene, CDR1 is MNHEY and CDR2 is SMNVEV (reference sequence). V was trimmed by 4 bases and J by 0 bases, leaving 10 bases between them. The CDR3 loop reads CASSWVGGSNQPQHF. The CDR3 nucleotides read TGTGCCAGCAGTTGGGTGGGAGGTAGCAATCAGCCCCAGCATTTT.

CDR3 protein: CSVESGLYYEQYF. The CDR3 DNA reads as TGCAGCGTTGAAAGTGGCCTGTACTACGAGCAGTACTTC. The rearrangement links TRBV29-1 to TRBJ2-7, with D unresolved. The V end lost 2 bases, the J end lost 3 bases, and 11 bases lay between the germline ends. Germline V lookup: CDR1 SQVTM, CDR2 ANQGSEA. The CDR3 sequence is 13 residues long.

This chain links TRBV28 with TRBJ1-5, with 8 positions matching TRBD1. Germline V gene sequence: CDR1 MDHEN, CDR2 SYDVKM. This CDR3 is 14 amino acids long. V was clipped by 2 bases and J by 8 bases; unmatched bases: 5. In nucleotides, the CDR3 is TGTGCCAGCAGTTTACAGGGGGCAGACAAGCCCCAGCATTTT. This gives the protein CASSLQGADKPQHF. The full variable domain, in which reference TRBV28 and TRBJ1-5 provide the parts outside the CDR3, is DVKVTQSSRYLVKRTGEKVFLECVQDMDHENMFWYRQDPGLGLRLIYFSYDVKMKEKGDIPEGYSVSREKKERFSLILESASTNQTSMYLCASSLQGADKPQHFGDGTRLSIL.

This chain links TRBV25-1 with TRBJ2-2; the D gene is possibly TRBD2 (6 bases). Trimming left V 4 bases short and J 5 bases short, with 20 bases between. Per germline, CDR1 MGHDK and CDR2 SYGVNS. The CDR3 is made up of 17 amino acids. CDR3 loop: CASSAPLEGQYTGELFF. The CDR3 DNA sequence: TGTGCCAGCAGTGCGCCACTGGAGGGCCAGTATACCGGGGAGCTGTTTTTT. Variable domain in full (rest from reference TRBV25-1 and TRBJ2-2): EADIYQTPRYLVIGTGKKITLECSQTMGHDKMYWYQQDPGMELHLIHYSYGVNSTEKGDLSSESTVSRIRTEHFPLTLESARPSHTSQYLCASSAPLEGQYTGELFFGEGSRLTVL.

V usage is TRBV19 and J usage is TRBJ1-1, with D unresolved. Trimming shortened V by 8 bases and J by 0 bases, and 16 bases separated the two germline ends. Germline V gene data show CDR1 as LNHDA and CDR2 as SQIVND (reference sequence). The CDR3 loop spans 15 amino acids. This chain's CDR3 is CASDNPRSMNTEAFF. The CDR3 region has the DNA TGTGCCAGTGACAACCCCCGGTCGATGAACACTGAAGCTTTCTTT.

The chain uses TRBV28 and TRBJ2-1; D uncertain. V was shortened by 5 bases and J by 10 bases, with 12 bases between the two germline ends. CDR1 is MDHEN and CDR2 is SYDVKM in the germline V gene. CDR3 length: 12 residues. The CDR3 nucleotides are TGTGCCAGCAGTGCCCCTATCTTGGAGCAGTTCTTC. Translated: CASSAPILEQFF.

J is TRBJ1-5 and V is TRBV28; TRBD1 matches at 8 bases. The CDR3 totals 15 residues. CDR1 and CDR2 from the germline V gene are MDHEN and SYDVKM. The V and J ends lost 4 bases and 5 bases, in that order; junction bases with no gene match: 7. CDR3 nucleotide sequence: TGTGCCAGCAGTTCAGCGGGGACAGGATATCAGCCCCAGCATTTT. It yields the protein CASSSAGTGYQPQHF.